This is a list of T cell receptor beta chains from one sample in a study of CD4 and CD8 cells across lung adenocarcinoma regions. TCRdb re-analysed the PCR reads in MiXCR, keeping a single row per CDR3 protein. This repertoire shows 23,000 or so distinct CDR3 sequences, about half found once; its top ten account for more than 40%. The sequencing sample was made of CD8+ T cells from the center of a lung tumor. The receptors come from a male donor with lung adenocarcinoma. The CD4 and CD8 labels of this study may be unreliable. Each CDR3 is given with its conserved first and last residue. The D gene is left open where the match is weak. Not every row has a clone size; where given, it reads once, few, many or a size class.

D gene: .
clone size: .
J gene: TRBJ2-3
V gene: TRBV24-1
CDR3 protein: CATSTGLDDTDTQYF
CDR3 DNA: TGTGCCACCAGTACGGGGCTTGATGACACAGATACGCAGTACTTT

D gene: TRBD2
clone size: few
J gene: TRBJ2-1
V gene: TRBV6-5
CDR3 protein: CASSYSSGRANEQFF
CDR3 DNA: TGTGCCAGCAGTTACTCTAGCGGGAGGGCCAATGAGCAGTTCTTC

D gene: .
clone size: .
J gene: TRBJ2-7
V gene: TRBV10-2
CDR3 protein: CASSQLDEQYF
CDR3 DNA: TGCGCCAGCAGCCAGCTGGATGAGCAGTACTTC

D gene: TRBD2
clone size: .
J gene: TRBJ2-1
V gene: TRBV6-1
CDR3 protein: CASSPGTSGHNEQFF
CDR3 DNA: TGTGCCAGCAGTCCCGGGACTAGCGGACACAATGAGCAGTTCTTC

D gene: .
clone size: few
J gene: TRBJ1-2
V gene: TRBV24-1
CDR3 protein: CATSDAGSHGYTF
CDR3 DNA: TGTGCCACCAGTGATGCAGGGAGCCATGGCTACACCTTC

D gene: TRBD1
clone size: .
J gene: TRBJ2-5
V gene: TRBV9
CDR3 protein: CASSVGTGEWETQYF
CDR3 DNA: TGTGCCAGCAGCGTAGGGACAGGGGAGTGGGAGACCCAGTACTTC

D gene: TRBD1
clone size: .
J gene: TRBJ1-6
V gene: TRBV11-2
CDR3 protein: CASSLDPGGNSPLHF
CDR3 DNA: TGTGCCAGCAGCTTAGATCCAGGGGGGAATTCACCCCTCCACTTT

D gene: TRBD2
clone size: many
J gene: TRBJ2-5
V gene: TRBV6-5
CDR3 protein: CASSYSPPGRRLQETQYF
CDR3 DNA: TGTGCCAGCAGTTACTCCCCCCCCGGGAGGAGGCTTCAAGAGACCCAGTACTTC

D gene: .
clone size: once
J gene: TRBJ2-5
V gene: TRBV7-8
CDR3 protein: CANSIGTLQETQYF
CDR3 DNA: TGTGCCAACAGCATAGGGACACTCCAAGAGACCCAGTACTTC

D gene: .
clone size: medium-sized
J gene: TRBJ1-1
V gene: TRBV6-5
CDR3 protein: CASILTWNTEAFF
CDR3 DNA: TGTGCCAGCATCCTTACTTGGAACACTGAAGCTTTCTTT

D gene: .
clone size: once
J gene: TRBJ2-4
V gene: TRBV6-1
CDR3 protein: CAGRCARNTQYF
CDR3 DNA: TGTGCGGGCAGGTGCGCTAGAAATACGCAGTACTTC

D gene: TRBD2
clone size: many
J gene: TRBJ2-2
V gene: TRBV7-2
CDR3 protein: CASSLAGGPYGELFF
CDR3 DNA: TGTGCCAGCAGCTTAGCGGGAGGGCCGTATGGGGAGCTGTTTTTT

D gene: .
clone size: .
J gene: TRBJ2-5
V gene: TRBV5-6
CDR3 protein: CAGSCSSEQETQYF
CDR3 DNA: TGTGCGGGGAGCTGTTCTAGCGAACAAGAGACCCAGTACTTC

D gene: .
clone size: many
J gene: TRBJ2-5
V gene: TRBV11-3
CDR3 protein: CASSPSGPQETQYF
CDR3 DNA: TGTGCCAGCAGCCCCTCGGGACCCCAAGAGACCCAGTACTTC

D gene: .
clone size: few
J gene: TRBJ2-1
V gene: TRBV4-1
CDR3 protein: CASSQELGRPGRYEQFF
CDR3 DNA: TGCGCCAGCAGCCAAGAGTTGGGGCGCCCCGGGCGGTATGAGCAGTTCTTC

D gene: TRBD2
clone size: .
J gene: TRBJ2-5
V gene: TRBV27
CDR3 protein: CASGLSGGRDQKIQYF
CDR3 DNA: TGTGCCAGCGGGCTGAGCGGGGGCCGTGACCAAAAGATTCAGTACTTC

D gene: .
clone size: .
J gene: TRBJ2-7
V gene: TRBV27
CDR3 protein: CASSFGHEQYF
CDR3 DNA: TGTGCCAGCAGTTTCGGGCACGAGCAGTACTTC

D gene: .
clone size: large
J gene: TRBJ2-3
V gene: TRBV6-1
CDR3 protein: CASSGTADTQYF
CDR3 DNA: TGTGCCAGCAGTGGGACAGCGGATACGCAGTATTTT

D gene: TRBD2
clone size: many
J gene: TRBJ2-1
V gene: TRBV5-1
CDR3 protein: CASSGLANYNEQFF
CDR3 DNA: TGCGCCAGCAGCGGACTAGCCAATTACAATGAGCAGTTCTTC

D gene: .
clone size: many
J gene: TRBJ2-2
V gene: TRBV6-1
CDR3 protein: CASSRQPGIGELFF
CDR3 DNA: TGTGCCAGCAGCCGACAGCCGGGCATCGGGGAGCTGTTTTTT